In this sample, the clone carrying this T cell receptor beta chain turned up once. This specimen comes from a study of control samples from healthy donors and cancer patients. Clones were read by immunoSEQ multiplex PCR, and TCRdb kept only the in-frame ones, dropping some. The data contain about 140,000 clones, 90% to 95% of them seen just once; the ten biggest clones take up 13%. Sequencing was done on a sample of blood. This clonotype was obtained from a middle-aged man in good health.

In DNA form, the CDR3 reads TGTGCCAGCAGTTTAGGGTTTGGCTACACCTTC. Its translation: CASSLGFGYTF. V is TRBV28 and J is TRBJ1-2; D uncertain. The CDR3 sequence is 11 residues long. V lost 2 bases, J lost 7 bases, and 5 bases lay in between. Germline CDR1 and CDR2: MDHEN and SYDVKM.